Each of the 21 T cell receptor beta chains below was sequenced from the same sample in a study of blood T cell repertoires in COVID-19. The data were produced by immunoSEQ multiplex PCR, yet TCRdb's version contains in-frame clones alone and is incomplete. Of 200,000 or so clones listed, 88% were seen once; the top ten hold 1.7%. The sequencing sample was made of peripheral blood. These receptors were obtained from a man between 65 and 79 years old with acute or convalescent COVID-19.

V and J are TRBV5-5 and TRBJ1-5, with a weak D call TRBD1 (5 bases). This CDR3 has 15 residues. Trimming shortened V by 4 bases and J by 4 bases, and 15 bases separated the two germline ends. The germline V gene has CDR1 SGHKS and CDR2 YYEKEE (reference sequence). The CDR3 protein is CASSGDGTRNQPQHF. The CDR3 nucleotides read TGTGCCAGCAGCGGAGACGGGACTCGGAATCAGCCCCAGCATTTT.

J is TRBJ2-1 and V is TRBV7-3; TRBD2 matches at 10 bases. The CDR3 covers 14 residues. With V trimmed by 5 bases and J by 8 bases, 6 bases remained unmatched. Germline-derived CDR1 and CDR2 are SGHTA and FQGTGA. The CDR3 nucleotides are TGTGCCAGCAGCAGTAGCGGGAGGAGTCATGAGCAGTTCTTC. Protein product: CASSSSGRSHEQFF.

The chain combines TRBV18 with TRBJ2-2, with D tentatively TRBD2 (5 bases). CDR3 size: 13 residues. V lost 5 bases and J 4 bases, leaving 8 bases between the germline ends. Germline V gives CDR1 KGHSH, CDR2 LQKENI. CDR3 sequence: CASSSGLTGELFF. For the CDR3, the DNA is TGTGCCAGCTCAAGCGGCCTCACCGGGGAGCTGTTTTTT.

The V and J genes are TRBV6-6 and TRBJ1-2; D perhaps matches TRBD1 (5 bases). The CDR3 length is 14 residues. The V end lost 0 bases, the J end lost 7 bases, and 12 bases lay between the germline ends. CDR1 is MNHNY, CDR2 SVGAGI, per germline (reference sequence). CDR3 loop: CASSYSGLTAGYTF. The CDR3 DNA is TGTGCCAGCAGTTACTCGGGGCTGACGGCTGGCTACACCTTC.

This clone was seen a few times. V and J are TRBV19 and TRBJ1-1; D gene ambiguous. CDR3 length equals 14 residues. Germline CDR1 and CDR2: LNHDA and SQIVND (reference sequence). V lost 4 bases to trimming and J lost 1 base, with 10 bases between them. As DNA, the CDR3 is TGTGCCAGTAGTAGCTTGGGGAGGAACACTGAAGCTTTCTTT. Protein sequence: CASSSLGRNTEAFF.

This clone was counted a single time. CDR3 protein: CASSLSILNTGELFF. In nucleotides, the CDR3 is TGCGCCAGCAGCTTGAGCATTCTGAACACCGGGGAGCTGTTTTTT. The genes are TRBV5-1 and TRBJ2-2; no clear D. This CDR3 is built from 15 residues. The germline V gene encodes CDR1 SGHRS and CDR2 YFSETQ. V lost 1 base and J lost 1, with 8 bases in between.

The rearrangement uses TRBV5-6 and TRBJ1-2; unclear D gene. This CDR3 is 13 amino acids long. Germline loops: CDR1 SGHDT, CDR2 YYEEEE. V lost 0 bases to trimming and J lost 4 bases, with 7 bases between them. CDR3 amino acids: CASSLDTVYGYTF. The DNA of the CDR3 is TGTGCCAGCAGCTTGGATACAGTCTATGGCTACACCTTC.

This clone showed up just once. The J gene is TRBJ2-7, the V gene TRBV29-1; D might be TRBD1 (6 bases). The CDR3 contains 13 residues. The V end lost 7 bases, the J end lost 4 bases, and 17 bases lay between the germline ends. Per the germline V gene, CDR1 is SQVTM and CDR2 is ANQGSEA. CDR3 in DNA: TGCAGCGCCTACAGGGTTCTTGGTTACGAGCAGTACTTC. Translating gives CSAYRVLGYEQYF.

Remarks on this clone: Within the sample, other DNA sequences also encode this same CDR3. The CDR3 bases are TGCGCCAGCAGCTTGGCAGGGAACACCGGGGAGCTGTTTTTT. Protein: CASSLAGNTGELFF. The chain joins TRBV5-1 to TRBJ2-2; D gene uncertain. Germline lookup yields CDR1 SGHRS and CDR2 YFSETQ. The CDR3 is 14 residues long. V was shortened by 0 bases and J by 1 base, with 4 bases between the two germline ends.

The genes are TRBV5-6 and TRBJ2-1; D is possibly TRBD1 (6 bases). CDR3 length: 15 residues. Germline CDR1 and CDR2: SGHDT and YYEEEE. Trimming stripped 0 bases from V and 6 bases from J, with 13 bases between. CDR3 protein: CASSLARTVGNEQFF. CDR3 DNA sequence: TGTGCCAGCAGCTTGGCCCGGACAGTAGGCAATGAGCAGTTCTTC.

This rearrangement joins TRBV19 to TRBJ1-5, with D possibly TRBD1 on 5 matching bases. This CDR3 has 13 residues. Per germline, CDR1 LNHDA and CDR2 SQIVND (reference sequence). The ends were cut back, 0 bases at V and 8 bases at J, with 8 bases in the middle. This CDR3 is CASSIEGEKPQHF. CDR3 DNA: TGTGCCAGTAGTATAGAAGGGGAAAAGCCCCAGCATTTT.

This sequence joins TRBV11-2 and TRBJ2-6, with a tentative D call TRBD1 (5 bases). The germline V gene encodes CDR1 SGHAT and CDR2 FQNNGV. With 0 bases removed from V and 0 bases from J, the gap between germline ends came to 6 bases. The CDR3 extends over 16 amino acids. The CDR3 coding sequence is TGTGCCAGCAGCTTAGACAGGGTCTCTGGGGCCAACGTCCTGACTTTC. Translating gives CASSLDRVSGANVLTF. Full variable domain (outside the CDR3, taken from reference TRBV11-2 and TRBJ2-6): EAGVAQSPRYKIIEKRQSVAFWCNPISGHATLYWYQQILGQGPKLLIQFQNNGVVDDSQLPKDRFSAERLKGVDSTLKIQPAKLEDSAVYLCASSLDRVSGANVLTFGAGSRLTVL.

The chain carries TRBV19 and TRBJ2-1; TRBD2 matches at 9 bases. V gave up 6 bases and J gave up 2 bases; unmatched junction bases: 8. The CDR3 covers 16 residues. Germline values: CDR1 LNHDA, CDR2 SQIVND (reference sequence). Here the CDR3 reads CASSSSSGSPYNEQFF. For the CDR3, the DNA is TGTGCCAGTAGCTCCAGTAGCGGGAGCCCCTACAATGAGCAGTTCTTC.

V usage is TRBV4-3 and J usage is TRBJ1-4, with D tentatively TRBD1 (6 bases). CDR3 length equals 15 residues. The V end was cut by 0 bases, the J end by 3 bases, with 8 bases between. CDR1 is LGHNA, CDR2 YSLEER, per germline. The CDR3 loop is CASSQDTGPNEKLFF. The CDR3 DNA follows: TGCGCCAGCAGCCAAGATACAGGGCCTAATGAAAAACTGTTTTTT.

The chain uses TRBV18 and TRBJ1-2; 7 nucleotides match TRBD1. With 5 bases clipped from V and 7 bases from J, the junction kept 16 bases outside the gene matches. In germline, CDR1 is KGHSH, CDR2 LQKENI. The CDR3 length is 16 residues. The CDR3 region is CASSSTFLQGKTGYTF. The CDR3 DNA follows: TGTGCCAGCTCATCCACATTTCTACAGGGGAAAACTGGCTACACCTTC. Looking up the rest from reference TRBV18 and TRBJ1-2 gives the full variable domain: NAGVMQNPRHLVRRRGQEARLRCSPMKGHSHVYWYRQLPEEGLKFMVYLQKENIIDESGMPKERFSAEFPKEGPSILRIQQVVRGDSAAYFCASSSTFLQGKTGYTFGSGTRLTVV.

This chain joins TRBV6-5 and TRBJ1-5; the match to TRBD1 covers 8 bases. Germline assignment: CDR1 MNHEY and CDR2 SVGAGI. Losses at the gene ends were 7 bases for V and 3 bases for J; bases not matched to a gene: 5. The CDR3 is 14 residues long. The CDR3 region has the DNA TGTGCCAGCAAGCAGGGACAGGTCAATCAGCCCCAGCATTTT. Amino acids: CASKQGQVNQPQHF.

This sequence joins TRBV3-1 (or the pseudogene TRBV3-2) and TRBJ1-3, with D possibly TRBD1 on 6 matching bases. Germline CDR1 LGHDT, CDR2 YNNKEL (reference sequence). The V gene lost 4 bases and the J gene lost 2 bases, with 15 bases spanning the gap. There are 16 residues in the CDR3. As DNA, the CDR3 is TGTGCCAGCAGCCCCTCGGGACATATAACTGGAAACACCATATATTTT. Translated, it gives CASSPSGHITGNTIYF.

The V and J genes are TRBV4-2 and TRBJ1-5; 7 nucleotides line up with TRBD1. This CDR3 comprises 15 residues. The ends lost 3 bases at V and 0 bases at J; junction bases unmatched: 2. Germline lookup yields CDR1 LGHNA and CDR2 YNFKEQ. This CDR3 reads CASSQTGPSNQPQHF. CDR3 sequence (DNA): TGTGCCAGCAGCCAGACAGGGCCTAGCAATCAGCCCCAGCATTTT.

The rearrangement links TRBV4-1 to TRBJ1-5; D remains ambiguous. This CDR3 has 15 residues. CDR1 and CDR2 (germline): MGHRA, YSYEKL. Deletions cut 5 bases from V and 4 bases from J, with 15 bases between. CDR3 region: CASSTLTPPNQPQHF. The CDR3, as DNA: TGCGCCAGCAGCACACTAACTCCCCCAAATCAGCCCCAGCATTTT.

The rearrangement uses TRBV11-2 and TRBJ2-7; TRBD2 matches at 10 bases. This CDR3 region has 17 residues. Unmatched junction bases numbered 10, after V lost 1 base and J lost 4 bases. Germline lookup yields CDR1 SGHAT and CDR2 FQNNGV. CDR3 coding DNA: TGTGCCAGCAGCTTAGCTAGCGGGAGTGCTTCTAGTTACGAGCAGTACTTC. Encoded protein: CASSLASGSASSYEQYF.

The sample holds one count of this clone. The chain employs TRBV2 and TRBJ2-3; the D gene is possibly TRBD2 (5 bases). Trimming removed 6 bases from V and 6 bases from J, with 16 bases in between. CDR1 and CDR2 from the germline V gene are SNHLY and FYNNEI. This CDR3 has 14 residues. The CDR3 reads CASSRGPSGDTQYF. The CDR3, as DNA: TGTGCCAGCAGCCGCGGGCCATCTGGGGATACGCAGTATTTT.